The T cell receptor (beta chain) described here comes from a study of post-analysis software for immune sequencing data. Study-wide context: The disease courses covered relapsing-remitting, secondary progressive and progressive-relapsing multiple sclerosis. Study outcomes and limitations: Roughly five TRBV segments appeared more often in patients than in controls, and TRBV5-6, TRBV5-1 and TRBV20-1 were among these.

To note about this clonotype: Its antigen is as yet unknown.

Each TCR beta cDNA library carried unique molecular identifiers. TCRdb re-called the PCR reads with MiXCR, one entry per CDR3 protein. The sample has around 500,000 distinct CDR3 sequences, around 36% seen once. V was clipped by 6 bases and J by 3 bases, with 11 bases between them. The CDR3 loop spans 13 amino acids. Germline values: CDR1 SGHDN, CDR2 FVKESK. The chain couples TRBV14 to TRBJ2-5; D may be TRBD1 or TRBD2 (5 bases each). The sequenced material came from blood. The source is a girl aged 2-17 years with multiple sclerosis. CDR3 loop: CASRRDGEETQYF. The CDR3 DNA is TGTGCCAGCAGACGGGACGGAGAAGAGACCCAGTACTTC.